The following is a T cell receptor beta chain sequence with its context. Libraries were prepared by immunoSEQ multiplex PCR; TCRdb keeps only in-frame clonotypes and omits some of them. The table has around 190,000 clones, about 91% seen once. These data belong to a study of blood T cell repertoires in COVID-19. Germline-derived CDR1 and CDR2 are MNHEY and SMNVEV (reference sequence). This CDR3 spans 14 amino acids. Trimming took 5 bases from V and 8 from J, leaving 16 bases between them. Sequenced sample: PBMCs or T cells enriched from blood (not recorded which). This chain uses TRBV27 with TRBJ1-5; weak D call: TRBD1 (5 bases). This TCR derives from a man aged 18-30 years with acute COVID-19. The CDR3 protein is CASSRGLEMEPQHF. In DNA, the CDR3 is TGTGCCAGCAGTAGGGGACTGGAGATGGAGCCCCAGCATTTT.